Detailed here is one TCR beta chain. The sample belongs to a study of blood T cell repertoires in COVID-19. Study-wide background: The United States, Italy and Spain supplied acute and convalescent COVID-19 samples. From T cells, B-cell-depleted T cells, or PBMCs came the material, which was cDNA or gDNA.

In the original workflow: Using reference gene primer amplification, nucleated cell counts were estimated. Produced via immunoSEQ multiplex PCR; TCRdb's table is partial and in-frame only. Clone size and the V and J calls come from that table; the DNA yielded D and trimming. The table shows tens of thousands of clones, with 85% to 90% occurring only once. The germline V gene encodes CDR1 MNHEY and CDR2 SVGAGI. The ends were cut back, 2 bases at V and 6 bases at J, with 14 bases in the middle. The CDR3 is 14 residues long. V and J are TRBV6-5 and TRBJ2-7, with D maybe TRBD1 (6 bases). The sequenced sample was peripheral blood. The receptor was derived from a human donor in a cohort sampled during active COVID-19. The chain's CDR3 is CASSYGPDSSEQYF. In DNA form, the CDR3 reads TGTGCCAGCAGTTACGGCCCGGACAGTAGCGAGCAGTACTTC.